This T cell receptor (beta chain) derives from a study of CD8 T cells in ankylosing spondylitis. TCRdb re-called the 5' RACE reads through MiXCR, storing one row per CDR3 protein. The sample contains roughly 230,000 distinct CDR3 sequences, 8% to 11% of which appear only once. Germline assignment: CDR1 DFQATT and CDR2 SNEGSKA (reference sequence). This CDR3 comprises 13 residues. V dropped 0 bases and J dropped 5 bases, with 10 bases sitting between them. General study points: According to the report, clones linked to the disease were significantly enriched in matched synovial fluid samples taken from ankylosing spondylitis patients. Relatively rare in peripheral blood, disease-linked clones were also CD8+.

At least ten counts were recorded for this clonotype. Its target is unknown. V usage is TRBV20-1 and J usage is TRBJ1-1, with D unclear. The sequence came from a male donor with ankylosing spondylitis or in good health (not recorded which). The sample taken for sequencing was blood, either unsorted or a sorted T cell fraction (not recorded which). The CDR3 bases are TGCAGTGCTAGAGACCCCGGGCGAACTGAAGCTTTCTTT. Its protein is CSARDPGRTEAFF.